The rows below give T cell receptor beta chains drawn from one sample of a study of shared clonotypes between healthy human individuals. The method was immunoSEQ multiplex PCR; TCRdb's version includes in-frame clones alone and lacks a portion of them. The data contain about 2.4 million clones, 80% to 95% of them seen just once; the ten biggest clones take up roughly 0.36%. Sequenced sample: naive CD4+ T cells from PBMCs. These receptors all come from a man aged 18 to 29 in good health. Some clones in this sample may be carry-over from other donors' samples. Each CDR3 is given with its conserved first and last residue. A D gene is named only where the DNA matches it firmly. Only part of the rows carry a size: once, few, many, or a class if the clone is expanded.

clone size	D gene	CDR3 length	J gene	V gene	CDR3 protein	CDR3 DNA
.	.	16	TRBJ2-3	TRBV10-1	CASSDLVEGSTDTQYF	TGCGCCAGCAGTGACCTAGTGGAAGGGAGCACAGATACGCAGTATTTT
.	.	15	TRBJ2-6	TRBV2	CATPPVEAGANVLTF	TGTGCCACCCCCCCGGTAGAGGCTGGGGCCAACGTCCTGACTTTC
.	.	11	TRBJ2-7	TRBV6-6	CASSTPREQYF	TGTGCCAGCAGCACCCCGCGCGAGCAGTACTTC
.	.	13	TRBJ2-7	TRBV6-7	CASSYSKGYEQYF	TGTGCCAGCAGTTACTCGAAAGGCTACGAGCAGTACTTC
.	TRBD1	15	TRBJ1-2	TRBV7-9	CASSPRDRVLHGYTF	TGTGCCAGCAGCCCTCGCGACAGGGTCCTCCATGGCTACACCTTC
.	.	14	TRBJ1-1	TRBV27	CASSPGTESTEAFF	TGTGCCAGCAGTCCCGGGACGGAGAGCACTGAAGCTTTCTTT
.	.	12	TRBJ2-1	TRBV5-6	CASSLGNNEQFF	TGTGCCAGCAGCTTGGGTAACAATGAGCAGTTCTTC
once	.	14	TRBJ1-5	TRBV19	CASSLDGSNQPQHF	TGTGCCAGTAGCCTAGACGGTAGCAATCAGCCCCAGCATTTT
.	TRBD2	13	TRBJ2-1	TRBV28	CASRRTSGRTEFF	TGTGCCAGCAGGCGTACTAGCGGGAGGACGGAGTTCTTC
.	.	13	TRBJ1-1	TRBV7-2	CASSSTRGAEAFF	TGTGCCAGCAGCTCTACGCGAGGGGCTGAAGCTTTCTTT
.	TRBD2	17	TRBJ2-2	TRBV28	CASSLDGTSGTTGELFF	TGTGCCAGCAGTTTGGACGGGACTAGCGGGACCACCGGGGAGCTGTTTTTT
.	TRBD1	14	TRBJ1-2	TRBV30	CAWSLKGANYGYTF	TGTGCCTGGAGTCTCAAGGGGGCCAACTATGGCTACACCTTC
.	.	15	TRBJ1-6	TRBV28	CASSLPRPYDSPLHF	TGTGCCAGCAGTTTACCTCGGCCCTATGATTCACCCCTCCACTTT
.	TRBD1	14	TRBJ1-2	TRBV5-1	CASSLEQGDYGYTF	TGCGCCAGCAGTTTAGAACAGGGGGACTATGGCTACACCTTC
.	.	15	TRBJ1-4	TRBV11-2	CASSFYGGSNEKLFF	TGTGCCAGCAGCTTCTACGGGGGCAGTAATGAAAAACTGTTTTTT
.	.	13	TRBJ2-5	TRBV6-5	CASRLLQQETQYF	TGTGCCAGCAGGTTGTTACAGCAAGAGACCCAGTACTTC
.	.	14	TRBJ2-5	TRBV5-6	CASSLADREGTQYF	TGTGCCAGCAGCTTGGCCGACAGGGAGGGGACCCAGTACTTC
.	.	14	TRBJ1-2	TRBV28	CASILDRTGYGYTF	TGTGCCAGCATCTTAGACAGGACGGGCTATGGCTACACCTTC
.	.	16	TRBJ2-3	TRBV7-8	CASSTGQSVAQGTQYF	TGTGCCAGCAGCACCGGACAGTCAGTGGCTCAGGGCACGCAGTATTTT
.	.	12	TRBJ2-3	TRBV5-1	CASSRGAEGQYF	TGCGCCAGCAGCCGGGGGGCGGAAGGGCAGTATTTT
.	.	17	TRBJ2-3	TRBV7-9	CASRIGAEDARRDTQYF	TGTGCCAGCAGGATTGGGGCAGAAGACGCAAGAAGGGATACGCAGTATTTT
.	TRBD1	15	TRBJ2-1	TRBV18	CASSPYGTGAAEQFF	TGTGCCAGCTCACCCTACGGGACAGGCGCGGCGGAGCAGTTCTTC
once	.	11	TRBJ2-7	TRBV28	CASSLRREQYF	TGTGCCAGCAGTTTAAGGAGAGAGCAGTACTTC
.	.	12	TRBJ1-2	TRBV6-5	CASRDRADGYTF	TGTGCCAGCAGGGACAGAGCTGATGGCTACACCTTC
.	.	14	TRBJ1-4	TRBV28	CASRLLATNEKLFF	TGTGCCAGCAGGCTACTAGCAACTAATGAAAAACTGTTTTTT
.	.	17	TRBJ2-6	TRBV9	CASSVAGQGSGANVLTF	TGTGCCAGCAGCGTAGCTGGTCAGGGCTCTGGGGCCAACGTCCTGACTTTC
.	.	13	TRBJ1-3	TRBV7-9	CASSLEAGNTIYF	TGTGCCAGCAGCTTAGAAGCCGGAAACACCATATATTTT
.	TRBD1	16	TRBJ1-2	TRBV2	CASSENSVRGIYGYTF	TGTGCCAGCAGTGAAAATTCGGTCAGGGGGATTTATGGCTACACCTTC
.	.	16	TRBJ1-3	TRBV18	CASSSQAGFGRNTIYF	TGTGCCAGCTCATCCCAGGCCGGGTTCGGTAGAAACACCATATATTTT
few	.	16	TRBJ2-7	TRBV7-2	CASSPSDRSLSYEQYF	TGTGCCAGCAGCCCGTCCGACAGGTCCCTCTCCTACGAGCAGTACTTC
.	.	14	TRBJ1-5	TRBV28	CASSLTVGGQPQHF	TGTGCCAGCAGTTTAACGGTTGGGGGTCAGCCCCAGCATTTT
.	TRBD1	14	TRBJ2-1	TRBV19	CASSTGQVYNEQFF	TGTGCCAGTAGTACCGGACAGGTCTACAATGAGCAGTTCTTC
.	.	16	TRBJ1-2	TRBV9	CASSARGSWGDDGYTF	TGTGCCAGCAGCGCCAGGGGCTCCTGGGGGGATGATGGCTACACCTTC
.	.	14	TRBJ1-2	TRBV19	CASSRKGRIYGYTF	TGTGCCAGTAGTAGAAAGGGACGGATCTATGGCTACACCTTC
.	TRBD2	17	TRBJ2-1	TRBV7-9	CASSAPRASGAYNEQFF	TGTGCCAGCAGCGCGCCCCGTGCTAGCGGGGCCTACAATGAGCAGTTCTTC
.	TRBD1	16	TRBJ2-3	TRBV2	CASIPTGTGGTDTQYF	TGTGCCAGCATACCCACCGGGACAGGGGGGACAGATACGCAGTATTTT
.	.	12	TRBJ2-2	TRBV2	CASSEAGGELFF	TGTGCCAGCAGTGAAGCAGGCGGGGAGCTGTTTTTT
.	TRBD2	15	TRBJ2-3	TRBV2	CASGAGRETVDTQYF	TGTGCCAGCGGGGCTGGGCGGGAGACGGTAGATACGCAGTATTTT
.	TRBD1	15	TRBJ2-1	TRBV5-1	CASSPRGQGYNEQFF	TGCGCCAGCAGCCCTCGGGGACAGGGGTACAATGAGCAGTTCTTC
.	.	12	TRBJ2-2	TRBV30	CAWSSSRRELFF	TGTGCCTGGAGTTCGTCCCGCCGGGAGCTGTTTTTT
.	.	14	TRBJ1-5	TRBV19	CASRPKFGNQPQHF	TGTGCCAGTAGGCCAAAGTTTGGCAATCAGCCCCAGCATTTT
.	.	14	TRBJ1-2	TRBV5-6	CASSLGRTNYGYTF	TGTGCCAGCAGCTTAGGAAGGACTAACTATGGCTACACCTTC
.	.	15	TRBJ1-3	TRBV2	CASSKGGGEGNTIYF	TGTGCCAGCAGTAAAGGCGGGGGAGAAGGAAACACCATATATTTT
.	.	16	TRBJ1-1	TRBV5-6	CASSSYSRTYHTEAFF	TGTGCCAGCAGCTCCTACAGTCGAACTTATCACACTGAAGCTTTCTTT
once	TRBD1	14	TRBJ1-1	TRBV4-1	CASSPNRGNTEAFF	TGCGCCAGCAGCCCGAACAGGGGGAACACTGAAGCTTTCTTT
once	.	13	TRBJ1-4	TRBV5-1	CASSSTANEKLFF	TGCGCCAGCAGCAGTACAGCTAATGAAAAACTGTTTTTT
once	.	14	TRBJ1-5	TRBV28	CASSFMGAVQPQHF	TGTGCCAGCAGTTTTATGGGGGCGGTTCAGCCCCAGCATTTT
.	.	13	TRBJ1-4	TRBV2	CASSVFGNEKLFF	TGTGCCAGCAGTGTATTCGGTAATGAAAAACTGTTTTTT
.	TRBD1	15	TRBJ2-2	TRBV11-2	CASRSGQGITGELFF	TGTGCCAGCAGGTCGGGACAGGGGATCACCGGGGAGCTGTTTTTT
.	.	16	TRBJ1-5	TRBV6-1	CASSEERVRSNQPQHF	TGTGCCAGCAGTGAAGAAAGGGTAAGGAGCAATCAGCCCCAGCATTTT
.	TRBD1	14	TRBJ1-2	TRBV5-1	CASSSGQGHYGYTF	TGCGCCAGCAGCTCCGGACAGGGACACTATGGCTACACCTTC
.	TRBD2	13	TRBJ2-1	TRBV29-1	CSVSGRAVNEQFF	TGCAGCGTTAGTGGGAGGGCCGTCAATGAGCAGTTCTTC
.	.	16	TRBJ1-4	TRBV28	CASSLRQYRTNEKLFF	TGTGCCAGCAGTTTACGGCAGTACAGGACTAATGAAAAACTGTTTTTT